This T cell receptor (beta chain) was recovered during a study of blood T cells in healthy people across ages. The study's findings and limits: Per-million-T-cell TCR beta diversity fell roughly linearly with age. More naive CD4+ cells and higher diversity were found in long-lived than in aged donors. Using unsorted PBMCs precluded a conclusive naive versus antigen-experienced comparison.

Germline trimming cut 5 bases from V and 8 bases from J; bases unmatched to any gene: 6. Germline CDR1 MNHEY, CDR2 SMNVEV (reference sequence). The CDR3 extends over 14 amino acids. For the second PCR, which ran for roughly 6 to 11 cycles, a sample-barcoded 5' primer and a J-beta primer mix were used. Carrying 12 random nucleotides, a template-switch adaptor labeled each individual cDNA molecule. TCRdb itself ran the 5' RACE reads through MiXCR, one entry per CDR3 protein. The table has hundreds of thousands of distinct CDR3 sequences, 58% seen once. This clonotype was observed a single time. Its antigen is currently unknown.

This sequence originates from a man younger than 45 in good health. The chain joins TRBV27 to TRBJ2-1, with TRBD2 identical over 10 bases. Sequencing input: blood. CDR3 nucleotide sequence: TGTGCCAGCAGTACCCCTAGCGGGAGTCATGAGCAGTTCTTC. It is translated as CASSTPSGSHEQFF.